This TCR beta chain originates from a study of CD8+CD57+ T cells in acquired aplastic anemia. Study-level background: Sorted CD4+ and CD8+ cells gave a mean 3.2 ug DNA, range roughly 0.19 to 30 ug. Study-wide results and caveats: No significant patient-versus-control difference appeared in CD8+ Simpson's diversity. Roughly 27 shared CD8+ CDR3s appeared highly expressed within patients' immunodominant clones.

As for this clonotype: Antigen unknown.

The CDR3 sequence is 14 residues long. The germline V gene has CDR1 MGHDK and CDR2 SYGVNS. V was clipped by 1 base and J by 7 bases, with 13 bases between them. It was patients with CD8+CD57+ cell expansion by flow cytometry who were chosen for sequencing. Everyone among the patients had severe acquired aplastic anemia. TCR beta VDJ and CDR3 profiling used genomic DNA as template. Via MiXCR, TCRdb re-called the reads, giving one row per CDR3 protein. The sample shows some 200,000 distinct CDR3 sequences, approximately 48% of them seen only once. The genes are TRBV25-1 and TRBJ1-1, with a possible D match to TRBD1 (5 bases). The sequencing input was sorted CD4+, CD8+, or CD8+CD57+ T cells (not recorded which) from PBMCs. The TCR was taken from a human donor with aplastic anemia. CDR3 sequence: CASSEFRAGSEAFF. CDR3 bases: TGTGCCAGCAGTGAATTTCGGGCAGGGAGTGAAGCTTTCTTT.